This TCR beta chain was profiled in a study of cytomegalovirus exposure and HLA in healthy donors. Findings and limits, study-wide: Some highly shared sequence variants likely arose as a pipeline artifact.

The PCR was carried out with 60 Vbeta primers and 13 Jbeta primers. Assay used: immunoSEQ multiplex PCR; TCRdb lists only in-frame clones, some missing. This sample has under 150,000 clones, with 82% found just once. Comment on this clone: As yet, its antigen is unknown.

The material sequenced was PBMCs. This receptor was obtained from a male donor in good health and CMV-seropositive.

This CDR3 is CASGLGGNYGYTF. CDR3 nucleotides: TGTGCTAGTGGTTTGGGCGGGAACTATGGCTACACCTTC. V gene TRBV12-5 combines with J gene TRBJ1-2; unclear D gene. Trimming removed 1 base at V and 2 bases at J, with 5 bases between. Germline V gene data show CDR1 as LGHNT and CDR2 as FRNRAP. The CDR3 covers 13 residues.